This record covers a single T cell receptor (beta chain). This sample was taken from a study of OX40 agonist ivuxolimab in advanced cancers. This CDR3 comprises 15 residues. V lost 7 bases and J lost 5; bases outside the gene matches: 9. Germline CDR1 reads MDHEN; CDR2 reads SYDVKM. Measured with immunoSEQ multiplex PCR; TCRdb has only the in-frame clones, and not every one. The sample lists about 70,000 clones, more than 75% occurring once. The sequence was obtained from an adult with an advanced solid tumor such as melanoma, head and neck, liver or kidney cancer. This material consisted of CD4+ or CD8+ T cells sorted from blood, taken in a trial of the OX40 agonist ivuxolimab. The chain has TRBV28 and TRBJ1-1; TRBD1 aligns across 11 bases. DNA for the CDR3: TGTGCCAGCATCAAACCGGGACAGGGGGAGACTGAAGCTTTCTTT. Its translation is CASIKPGQGETEAFF.